This paragraph reports one T cell receptor beta chain. Antigen: not known. This specimen belongs to a study of OX40 agonist ivuxolimab in advanced cancers. Study-wide context: Every 2 weeks, patients received ivuxolimab intravenously, dosed at 0.01 to 10 mg/kg. People who had prior anti-PD-1, anti-PD-L1 or anti-CTLA-4 therapy could take part, and roughly 44% had some. The study's findings and limits: Those patients achieving a partial response at 0.1-3.0 mg/kg showed among the lowest clonal expansion. With doses of 0.1 to 3.0 mg/kg, CD4+ and CD8+ blood T cells had undergone clonal expansion by week 6.

Sequencing used immunoSEQ multiplex PCR; TCRdb keeps in-frame clones, though not all of them. Here the sample spans approximately 99,000 clones, approximately 90% being singletons. CDR3 length equals 16 residues. The germline gives CDR1 SGHNT, CDR2 YYREEE (reference sequence). V gave up 3 bases and J gave up 0 bases, with 10 bases separating them. The clonotype was recovered from an adult with an advanced solid tumor such as melanoma, head and neck, liver or kidney cancer. This specimen consisted of CD4+ or CD8+ T cells sorted from blood, obtained in a trial of the OX40 agonist ivuxolimab. The chain recombines TRBV5-4 with TRBJ1-6, with D perhaps matching TRBD1 (5 bases). The CDR3 spells CASSYTGHSYNSPLHF. CDR3 coding DNA: TGTGCCAGCAGCTATACAGGTCACTCCTATAATTCACCCCTCCACTTT.